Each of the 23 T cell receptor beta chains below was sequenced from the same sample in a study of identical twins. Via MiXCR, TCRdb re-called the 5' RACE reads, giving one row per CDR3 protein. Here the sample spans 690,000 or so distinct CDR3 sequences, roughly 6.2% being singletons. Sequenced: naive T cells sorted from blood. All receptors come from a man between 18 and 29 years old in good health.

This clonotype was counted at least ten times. CDR3 sequence reads: CSARDAKETQYF. The CDR3 bases are TGCAGTGCCAGGGACGCAAAAGAGACCCAGTACTTC. The chain couples TRBV20-1 to TRBJ2-5, with D tentatively TRBD1 or TRBD2 (5 bases each). The CDR3 has 12 residues. Trimming took off 6 bases at V and 3 bases at J, with 11 bases between the two ends. Germline CDR1 is DFQATT and CDR2 is SNEGSKA (reference sequence).

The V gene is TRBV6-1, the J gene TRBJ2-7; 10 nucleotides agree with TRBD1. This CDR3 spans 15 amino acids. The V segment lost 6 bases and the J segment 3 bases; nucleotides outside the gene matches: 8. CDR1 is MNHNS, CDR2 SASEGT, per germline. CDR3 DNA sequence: TGTGCCAGCAGCCCGCGACAGGGGGCTATCTACGAGCAGTACTTC. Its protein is CASSPRQGAIYEQYF.

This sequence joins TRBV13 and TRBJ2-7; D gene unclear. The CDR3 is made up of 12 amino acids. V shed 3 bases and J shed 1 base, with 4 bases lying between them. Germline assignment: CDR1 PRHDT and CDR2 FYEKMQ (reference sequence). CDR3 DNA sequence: TGTGCCAGCAGCTTTGAATCCTACGAGCAGTACTTC. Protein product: CASSFESYEQYF.

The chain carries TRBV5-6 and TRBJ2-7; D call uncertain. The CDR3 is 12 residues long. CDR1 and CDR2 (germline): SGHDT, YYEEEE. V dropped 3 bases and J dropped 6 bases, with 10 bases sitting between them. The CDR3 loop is CASSYRTSEQYF. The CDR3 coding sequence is TGTGCCAGCAGCTACCGGACGAGCGAGCAGTACTTC. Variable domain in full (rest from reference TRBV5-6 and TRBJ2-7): DAGVTQSPTHLIKTRGQQVTLRCSPKSGHDTVSWYQQALGQGPQFIFQYYEEEERQRGNFPDRFSGHQFPNYSSELNVNALLLGDSALYLCASSYRTSEQYFGPGTRLTVT.

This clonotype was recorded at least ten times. CDR3 in amino acids: CASSPRVVDTQYF. In DNA, the CDR3 is TGTGCCAGCAGCCCCCGGGTAGTAGATACGCAGTATTTT. The genes are TRBV11-3 and TRBJ2-3; no firm D call. The CDR3 sequence is 13 residues long. Deletions cut 5 bases from V and 5 bases from J, with 11 bases between. Germline V lookup: CDR1 SGHNT, CDR2 YENEEA.

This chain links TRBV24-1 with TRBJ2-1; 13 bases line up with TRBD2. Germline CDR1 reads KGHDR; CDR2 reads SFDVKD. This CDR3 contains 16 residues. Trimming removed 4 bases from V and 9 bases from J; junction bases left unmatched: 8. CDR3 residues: CATSDPGTSGKAEQFF. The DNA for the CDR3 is TGTGCCACCAGTGACCCCGGGACTAGCGGGAAGGCTGAGCAGTTCTTC.

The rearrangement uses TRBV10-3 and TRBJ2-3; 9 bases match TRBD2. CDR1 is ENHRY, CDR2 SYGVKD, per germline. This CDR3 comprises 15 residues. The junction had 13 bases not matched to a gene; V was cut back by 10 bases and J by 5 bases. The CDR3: CATRGTSPPGDTQYF. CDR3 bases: TGTGCCACGAGGGGGACTAGCCCCCCCGGAGATACGCAGTATTTT.

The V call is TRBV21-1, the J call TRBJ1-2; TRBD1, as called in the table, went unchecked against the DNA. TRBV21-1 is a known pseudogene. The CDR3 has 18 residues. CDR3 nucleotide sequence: TGTGCCAGCAGCAAGTTCCGGGACAGGGTTCGTCTTTCCTATGGCTACACCTTC. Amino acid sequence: CASSKFRDRVRLSYGYTF.

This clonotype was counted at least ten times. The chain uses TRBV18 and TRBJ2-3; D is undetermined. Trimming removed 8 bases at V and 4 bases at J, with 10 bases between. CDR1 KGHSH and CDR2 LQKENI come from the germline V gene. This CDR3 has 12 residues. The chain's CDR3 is CASSPPADTQYF. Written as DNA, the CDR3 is TGTGCCAGCAGCCCCCCCGCAGATACGCAGTATTTT. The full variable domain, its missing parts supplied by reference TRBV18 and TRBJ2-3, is NAGVMQNPRHLVRRRGQEARLRCSPMKGHSHVYWYRQLPEEGLKFMVYLQKENIIDESGMPKERFSAEFPKEGPSILRIQQVVRGDSAAYFCASSPPADTQYFGPGTRLTVL.

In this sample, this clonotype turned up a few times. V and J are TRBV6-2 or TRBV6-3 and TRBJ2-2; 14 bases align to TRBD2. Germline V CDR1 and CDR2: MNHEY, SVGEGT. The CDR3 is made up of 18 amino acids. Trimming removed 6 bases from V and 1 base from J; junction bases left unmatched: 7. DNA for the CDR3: TGTGCCAGCAGCCTGGGACTAGCGGGAGCCTGGAACACCGGGGAGCTGTTTTTT. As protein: CASSLGLAGAWNTGELFF.

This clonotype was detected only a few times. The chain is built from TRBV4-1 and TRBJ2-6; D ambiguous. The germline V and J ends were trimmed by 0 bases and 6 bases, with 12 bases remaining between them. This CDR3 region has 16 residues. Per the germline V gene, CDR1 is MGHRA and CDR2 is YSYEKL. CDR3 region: CASSQDAASTANVLTF. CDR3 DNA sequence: TGCGCCAGCAGCCAAGATGCGGCATCGACGGCCAACGTCCTGACTTTC.

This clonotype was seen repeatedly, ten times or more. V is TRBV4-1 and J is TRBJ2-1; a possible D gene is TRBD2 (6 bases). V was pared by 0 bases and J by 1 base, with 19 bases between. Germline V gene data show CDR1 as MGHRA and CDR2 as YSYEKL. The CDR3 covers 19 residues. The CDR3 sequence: CASSQDSGDPDISYNEQFF. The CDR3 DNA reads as TGCGCCAGCAGCCAAGATTCGGGGGACCCTGATATTTCCTACAATGAGCAGTTCTTC.

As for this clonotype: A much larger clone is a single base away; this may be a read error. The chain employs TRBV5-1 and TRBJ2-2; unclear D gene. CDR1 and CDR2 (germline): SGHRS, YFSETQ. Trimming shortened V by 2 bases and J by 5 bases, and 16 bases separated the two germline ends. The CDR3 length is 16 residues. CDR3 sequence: CASSFVGFSETGELFF. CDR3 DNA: TGCGCCAGCAGCTTTGTGGGATTCTCTGAAACCGGGGAGCTGTTTTTT.

The CDR3 nucleotides read TGTGCCAGCAGTGATCGGGACAGAGTAAACACTGAAGCTTTCTTT. Amino acid sequence: CASSDRDRVNTEAFF. The chain uses TRBV6-1 and TRBJ1-1; 7 nucleotides line up with TRBD1. Germline CDR1 MNHNS, CDR2 SASEGT. The V and J ends lost 3 bases and 2 bases, in that order; junction bases with no gene match: 6. The CDR3 totals 15 residues.

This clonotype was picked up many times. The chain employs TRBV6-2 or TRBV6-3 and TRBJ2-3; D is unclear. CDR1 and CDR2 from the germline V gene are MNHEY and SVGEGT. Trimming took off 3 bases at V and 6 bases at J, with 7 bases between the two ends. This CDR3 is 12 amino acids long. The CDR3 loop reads CASSYHPDTQYF. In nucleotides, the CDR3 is TGTGCCAGCAGTTATCATCCCGATACGCAGTATTTT.

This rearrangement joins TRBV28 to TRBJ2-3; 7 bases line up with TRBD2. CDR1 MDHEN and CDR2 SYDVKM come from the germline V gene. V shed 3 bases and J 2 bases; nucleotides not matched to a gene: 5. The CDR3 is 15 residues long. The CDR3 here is CASSFPGLSTDTQYF. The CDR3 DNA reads TGTGCCAGCAGTTTTCCGGGACTATCCACAGATACGCAGTATTTT.

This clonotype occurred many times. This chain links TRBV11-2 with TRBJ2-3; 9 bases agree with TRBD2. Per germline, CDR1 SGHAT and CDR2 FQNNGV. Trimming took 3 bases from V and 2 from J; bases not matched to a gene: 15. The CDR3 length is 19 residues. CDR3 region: CASSFSLLSGRFPTDTQYF. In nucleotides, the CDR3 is TGTGCCAGCAGCTTTTCGTTGTTGAGCGGGAGGTTCCCCACAGATACGCAGTATTTT.

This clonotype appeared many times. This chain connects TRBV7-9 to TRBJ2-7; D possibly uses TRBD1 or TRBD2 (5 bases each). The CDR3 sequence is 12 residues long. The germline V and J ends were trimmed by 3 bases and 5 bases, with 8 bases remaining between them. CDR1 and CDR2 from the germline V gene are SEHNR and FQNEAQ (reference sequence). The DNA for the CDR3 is TGTGCCAGCAGCTTCGAGGGGAACGAGCAGTACTTC. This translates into CASSFEGNEQYF.

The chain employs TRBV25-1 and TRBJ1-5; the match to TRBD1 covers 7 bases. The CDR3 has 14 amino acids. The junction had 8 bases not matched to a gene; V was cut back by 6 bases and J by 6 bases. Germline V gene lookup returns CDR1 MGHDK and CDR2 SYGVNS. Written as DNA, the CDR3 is TGTGCCAGCAGCCAGACAGGGTTAAGTCAGCCCCAGCATTTT. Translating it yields CASSQTGLSQPQHF.

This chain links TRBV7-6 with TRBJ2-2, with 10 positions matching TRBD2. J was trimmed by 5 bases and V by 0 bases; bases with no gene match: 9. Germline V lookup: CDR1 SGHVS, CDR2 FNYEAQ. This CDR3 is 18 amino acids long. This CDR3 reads CASSLAITSGIPTGELFF. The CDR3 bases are TGTGCCAGCAGCTTAGCGATAACTAGCGGGATCCCAACCGGGGAGCTGTTTTTT. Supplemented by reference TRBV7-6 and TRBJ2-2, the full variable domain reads GAGVSQSPRYKVTKRGQDVALRCDPISGHVSLYWYRQALGQGPEFLTYFNYEAQQDKSGLPNDRFSAERPEGSISTLTIQRTEQRDSAMYRCASSLAITSGIPTGELFFGEGSRLTVL.

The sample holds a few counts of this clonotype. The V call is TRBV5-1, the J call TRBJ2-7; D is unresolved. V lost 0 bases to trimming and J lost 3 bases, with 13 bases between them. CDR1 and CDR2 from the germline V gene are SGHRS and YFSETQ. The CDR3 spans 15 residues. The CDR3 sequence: CASSLEPKPHYEQYF. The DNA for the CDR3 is TGCGCCAGCAGCTTGGAACCGAAACCCCACTACGAGCAGTACTTC.

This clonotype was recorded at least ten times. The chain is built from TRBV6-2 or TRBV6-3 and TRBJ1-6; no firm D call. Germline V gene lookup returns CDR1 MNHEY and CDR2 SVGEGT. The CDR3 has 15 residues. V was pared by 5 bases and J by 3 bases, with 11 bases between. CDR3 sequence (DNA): TGTGCCAGCAGTGACTATGGCGGCTATAATTCACCCCTCCACTTT. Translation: CASSDYGGYNSPLHF.

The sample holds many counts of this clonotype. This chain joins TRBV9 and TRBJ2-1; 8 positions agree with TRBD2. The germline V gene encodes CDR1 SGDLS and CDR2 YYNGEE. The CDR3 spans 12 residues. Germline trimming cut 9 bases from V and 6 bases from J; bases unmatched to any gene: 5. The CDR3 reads CATAGTSNEQFF. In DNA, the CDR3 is TGTGCCACGGCAGGGACTAGCAATGAGCAGTTCTTC.